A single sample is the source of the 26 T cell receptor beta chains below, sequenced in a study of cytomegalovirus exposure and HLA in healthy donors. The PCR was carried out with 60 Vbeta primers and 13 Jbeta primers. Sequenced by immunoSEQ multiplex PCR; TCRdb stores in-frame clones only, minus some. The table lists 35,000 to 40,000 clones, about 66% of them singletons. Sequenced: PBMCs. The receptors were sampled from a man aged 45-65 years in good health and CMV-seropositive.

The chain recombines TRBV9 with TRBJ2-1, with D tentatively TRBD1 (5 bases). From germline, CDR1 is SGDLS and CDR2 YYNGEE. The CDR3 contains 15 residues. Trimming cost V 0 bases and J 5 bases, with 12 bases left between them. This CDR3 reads CASSVVGVRDNEQFF. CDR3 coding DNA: TGTGCCAGCAGCGTAGTAGGGGTTCGGGACAATGAGCAGTTCTTC.

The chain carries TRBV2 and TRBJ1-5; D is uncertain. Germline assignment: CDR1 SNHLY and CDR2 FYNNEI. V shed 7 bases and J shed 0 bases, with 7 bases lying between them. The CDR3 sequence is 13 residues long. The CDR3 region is CASNRYSNQPQHF. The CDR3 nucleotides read TGTGCCAGCAATAGATATAGCAATCAGCCCCAGCATTTT.

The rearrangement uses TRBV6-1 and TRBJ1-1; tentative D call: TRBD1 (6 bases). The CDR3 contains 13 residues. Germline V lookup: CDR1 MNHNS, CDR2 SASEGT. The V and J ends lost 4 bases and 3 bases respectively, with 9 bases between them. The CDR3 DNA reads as TGTGCCAGCAGTGCACGACAGGACACTGAAGCTTTCTTT. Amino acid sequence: CASSARQDTEAFF.

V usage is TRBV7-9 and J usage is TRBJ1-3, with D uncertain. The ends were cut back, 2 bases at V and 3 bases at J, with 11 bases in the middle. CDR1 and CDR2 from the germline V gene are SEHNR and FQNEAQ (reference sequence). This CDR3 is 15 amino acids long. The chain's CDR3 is CASSLTEGSGNTIYF. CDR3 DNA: TGTGCCAGCAGCTTAACGGAGGGTAGTGGAAACACCATATATTTT.

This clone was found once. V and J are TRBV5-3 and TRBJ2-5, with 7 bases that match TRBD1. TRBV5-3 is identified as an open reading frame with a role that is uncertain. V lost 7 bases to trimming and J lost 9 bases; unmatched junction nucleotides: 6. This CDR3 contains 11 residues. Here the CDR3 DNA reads TGTGCCAGAGGGCTTACAGGGGCCCAGTACTTC. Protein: CARGLTGAQYF.

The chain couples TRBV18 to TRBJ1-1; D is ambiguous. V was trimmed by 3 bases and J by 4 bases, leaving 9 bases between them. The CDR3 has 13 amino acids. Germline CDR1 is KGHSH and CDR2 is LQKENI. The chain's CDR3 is CASSPGPATEAFF. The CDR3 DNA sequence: TGTGCCAGCTCACCTGGGCCGGCCACTGAAGCTTTCTTT. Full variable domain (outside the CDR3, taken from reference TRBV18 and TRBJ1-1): NAGVMQNPRHLVRRRGQEARLRCSPMKGHSHVYWYRQLPEEGLKFMVYLQKENIIDESGMPKERFSAEFPKEGPSILRIQQVVRGDSAAYFCASSPGPATEAFFGQGTRLTVV.

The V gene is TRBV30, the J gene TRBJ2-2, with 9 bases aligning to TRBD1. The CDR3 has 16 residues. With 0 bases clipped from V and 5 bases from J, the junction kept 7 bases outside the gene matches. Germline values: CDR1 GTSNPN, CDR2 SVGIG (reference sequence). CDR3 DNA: TGTGCCTGGAGTGTATCCAGGACAGGGGTAACCGGGGAGCTGTTTTTT. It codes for CAWSVSRTGVTGELFF.

CDR3 protein: CASSFVLAGVVDTQYF. The DNA of the CDR3 is TGTGCCAGCAGCTTCGTTCTAGCGGGAGTGGTAGATACGCAGTATTTT. V is TRBV5-4 and J is TRBJ2-3, with TRBD2 matching 10 bases. Unmatched junction bases numbered 8, after V lost 2 bases and J lost 5 bases. The CDR3 is made up of 16 amino acids. The germline V gene has CDR1 SGHNT and CDR2 YYREEE (reference sequence).

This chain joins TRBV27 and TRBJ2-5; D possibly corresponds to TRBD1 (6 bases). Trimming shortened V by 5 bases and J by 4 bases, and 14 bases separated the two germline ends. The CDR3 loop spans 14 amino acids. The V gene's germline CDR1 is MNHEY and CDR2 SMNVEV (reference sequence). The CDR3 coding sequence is TGTGCCAGCAGTCTTTACAGGGAAAGAGAGACCCAGTACTTC. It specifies CASSLYRERETQYF.

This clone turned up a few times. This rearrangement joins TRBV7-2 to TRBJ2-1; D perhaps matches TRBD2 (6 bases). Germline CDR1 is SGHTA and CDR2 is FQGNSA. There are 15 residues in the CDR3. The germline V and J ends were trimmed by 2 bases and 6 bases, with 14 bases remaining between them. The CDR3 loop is CASSLRGGAGNEQFF. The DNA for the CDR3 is TGTGCCAGCAGCTTACGTGGCGGGGCTGGCAATGAGCAGTTCTTC.

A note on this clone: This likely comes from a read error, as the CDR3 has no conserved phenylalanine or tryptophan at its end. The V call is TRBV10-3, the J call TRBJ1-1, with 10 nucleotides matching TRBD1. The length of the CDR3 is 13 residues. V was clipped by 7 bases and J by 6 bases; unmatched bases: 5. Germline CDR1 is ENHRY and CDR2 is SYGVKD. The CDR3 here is CAIKRQGAPEAFV. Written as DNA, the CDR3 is TGTGCCATCAAGAGACAGGGGGCCCCTGAAGCTTTCGTT.

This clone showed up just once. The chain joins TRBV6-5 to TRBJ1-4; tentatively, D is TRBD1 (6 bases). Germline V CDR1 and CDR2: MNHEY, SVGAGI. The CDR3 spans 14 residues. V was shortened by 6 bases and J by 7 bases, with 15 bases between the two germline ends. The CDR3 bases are TGTGCCAGCAGCCGGACAGTAGGGGGTGAAAAACTGTTTTTT. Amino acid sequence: CASSRTVGGEKLFF.

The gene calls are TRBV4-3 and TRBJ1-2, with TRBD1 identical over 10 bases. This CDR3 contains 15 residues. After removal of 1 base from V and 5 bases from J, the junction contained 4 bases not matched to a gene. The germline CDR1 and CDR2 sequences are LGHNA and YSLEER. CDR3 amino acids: CASSQGQGAGYGYTF. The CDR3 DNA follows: TGCGCCAGCAGCCAAGGACAGGGGGCCGGGTATGGCTACACCTTC.

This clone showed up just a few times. The CDR3 is CASSQGQGETQYF. The DNA of the CDR3 is TGTGCCAGCAGCCAGGGACAGGGAGAGACCCAGTACTTC. V usage is TRBV11-3 and J usage is TRBJ2-5; 9 positions match TRBD1. V lost 5 bases and J lost 4; bases outside the gene matches: 2. The CDR3 contains 13 residues. Per germline, CDR1 SGHNT and CDR2 YENEEA.

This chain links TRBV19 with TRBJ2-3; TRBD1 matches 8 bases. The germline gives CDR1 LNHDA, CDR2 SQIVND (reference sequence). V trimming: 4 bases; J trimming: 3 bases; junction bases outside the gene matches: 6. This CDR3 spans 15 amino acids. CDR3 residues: CASSRQGATTDTQYF. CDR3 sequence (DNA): TGTGCCAGTAGTAGGCAGGGGGCTACAACAGATACGCAGTATTTT. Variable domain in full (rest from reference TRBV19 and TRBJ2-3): DGGITQSPKYLFRKEGQNVTLSCEQNLNHDAMYWYRQDPGQGLRLIYYSQIVNDFQKGDIAEGYSVSREKKESFPLTVTSAQKNPTAFYLCASSRQGATTDTQYFGPGTRLTVL.

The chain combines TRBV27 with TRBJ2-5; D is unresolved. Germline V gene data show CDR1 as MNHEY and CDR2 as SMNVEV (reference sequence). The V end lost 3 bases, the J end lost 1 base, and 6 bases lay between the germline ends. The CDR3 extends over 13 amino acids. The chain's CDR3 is CASSLVAQETQYF. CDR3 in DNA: TGTGCCAGCAGTTTGGTGGCCCAAGAGACCCAGTACTTC.

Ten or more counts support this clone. The CDR3 spells CASRGDRPSNYGYTF. CDR3 DNA: TGTGCCAGCAGGGGGGACAGACCTTCTAACTATGGCTACACCTTC. This sequence joins TRBV6-5 and TRBJ1-2; 7 bases line up with TRBD1. The CDR3 totals 15 residues. Germline CDR1 is MNHEY and CDR2 is SVGAGI. V gave up 6 bases and J gave up 0 bases; unmatched junction bases: 7.

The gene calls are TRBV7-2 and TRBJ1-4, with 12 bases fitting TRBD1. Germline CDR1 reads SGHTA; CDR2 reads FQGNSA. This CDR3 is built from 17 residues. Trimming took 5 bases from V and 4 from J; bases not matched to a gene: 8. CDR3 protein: CASSPGTGGWSNEKLFF. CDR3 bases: TGTGCCAGCAGCCCCGGGACAGGGGGCTGGAGTAATGAAAAACTGTTTTTT. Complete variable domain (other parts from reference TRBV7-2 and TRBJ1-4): GAGVSQSPSNKVTEKGKDVELRCDPISGHTALYWYRQSLGQGLEFLIYFQGNSAPDKSGLPSDRFSAERTGGSVSTLTIQRTQQEDSAVYLCASSPGTGGWSNEKLFFGSGTQLSVL.

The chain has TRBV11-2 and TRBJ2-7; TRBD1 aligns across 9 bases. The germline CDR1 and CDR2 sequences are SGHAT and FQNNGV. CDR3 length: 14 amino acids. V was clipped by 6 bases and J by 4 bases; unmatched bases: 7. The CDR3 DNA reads TGTGCCAGCAGGGACGGACAGGGGTGGTACGAGCAGTACTTC. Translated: CASRDGQGWYEQYF.

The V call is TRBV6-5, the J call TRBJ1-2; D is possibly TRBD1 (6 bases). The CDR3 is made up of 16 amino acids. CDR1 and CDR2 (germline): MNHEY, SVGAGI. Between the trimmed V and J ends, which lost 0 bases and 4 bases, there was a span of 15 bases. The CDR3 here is CASSYSPQGYGYGYTF. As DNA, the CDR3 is TGTGCCAGCAGTTACTCTCCCCAGGGGTACGGCTATGGCTACACCTTC.

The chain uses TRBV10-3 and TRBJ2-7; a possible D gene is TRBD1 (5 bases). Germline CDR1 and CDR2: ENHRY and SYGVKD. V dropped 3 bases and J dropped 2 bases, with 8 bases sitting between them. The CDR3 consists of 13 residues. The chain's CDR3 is CAISDLGAYEQYF. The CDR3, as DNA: TGTGCCATCAGTGACCTAGGGGCCTACGAGCAGTACTTC.

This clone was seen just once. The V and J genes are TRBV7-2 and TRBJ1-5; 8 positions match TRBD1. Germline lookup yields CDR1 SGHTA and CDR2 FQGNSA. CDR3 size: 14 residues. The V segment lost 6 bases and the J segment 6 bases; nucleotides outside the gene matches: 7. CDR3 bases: TGTGCCAGCAGGCTCCAGGGGGCGATTCAGCCCCAGCATTTT. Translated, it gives CASRLQGAIQPQHF.

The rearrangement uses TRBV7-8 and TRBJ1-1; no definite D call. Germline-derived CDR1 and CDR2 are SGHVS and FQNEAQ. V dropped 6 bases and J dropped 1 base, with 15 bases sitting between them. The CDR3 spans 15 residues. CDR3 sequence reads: CASSPLAQANTEAFF. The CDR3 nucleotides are TGTGCCAGCAGTCCCCTTGCGCAGGCGAACACTGAAGCTTTCTTT.

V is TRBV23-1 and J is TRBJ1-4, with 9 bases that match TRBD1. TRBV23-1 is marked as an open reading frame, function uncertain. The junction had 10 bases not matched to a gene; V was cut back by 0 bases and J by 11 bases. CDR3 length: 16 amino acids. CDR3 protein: CASSQSWDRDYPKLFF. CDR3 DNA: TGCGCCAGCAGTCAATCCTGGGACAGGGACTACCCTAAACTGTTTTTT.

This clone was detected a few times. This chain's CDR3 is CAGTVSMNTEAFF. CDR3 in DNA: TGTGCCGGGACAGTTTCGATGAACACTGAAGCTTTCTTT. The chain employs TRBV2 and TRBJ1-1, with TRBD1 matching 7 bases. CDR1 is SNHLY and CDR2 is FYNNEI in the germline V gene. J lost 0 bases, V lost 11 bases, and 6 bases had no gene match. CDR3 length: 13 amino acids.

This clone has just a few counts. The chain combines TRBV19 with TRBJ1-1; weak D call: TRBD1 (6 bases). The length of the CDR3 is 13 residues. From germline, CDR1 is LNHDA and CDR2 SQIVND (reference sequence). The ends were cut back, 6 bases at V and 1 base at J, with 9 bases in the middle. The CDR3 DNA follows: TGTGCCAGTAGCTCACAGGGGAACACTGAAGCTTTCTTT. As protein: CASSSQGNTEAFF.